The text below deals with one TCR beta chain. Some clones are missing from TCRdb's copy, which holds only in-frame ones; the method was immunoSEQ multiplex PCR. The sample yields around 40,000 clones, around 88% seen once. The sample comes from a study of PD-L1 blockade in urothelial cancer. After removal of 2 bases from V and 0 bases from J, the junction contained 12 bases not matched to a gene. The CDR3 has 19 residues. CDR1 SEHNR and CDR2 FQNEAQ come from the germline V gene (reference sequence). The chain joins TRBV7-9 to TRBJ1-4, with 7 nucleotides matching TRBD1. Material: PBMCs, obtained around atezolizumab (anti-PD-L1) treatment. This clonotype originated in a man aged 55 to 70 with urothelial cancer. The CDR3, as DNA: TGTGCCAGCAGCTTAAAAGTCGAAGGGGGCCTTGCAACTAATGAAAAACTGTTTTTT. Its translation is CASSLKVEGGLATNEKLFF.